This T cell receptor beta chain was found in a study of monozygotic twins with cystic fibrosis. Method: immunoSEQ multiplex PCR; TCRdb's copy keeps in-frame clones and lacks some. This sample has about 14,000 clones; just under 95% occur once, and the top ten carry 8% to 9.5%. CDR1 and CDR2 (germline): MGHRA, YSYEKL. With V trimmed by 2 bases and J by 5 bases, 10 bases remained unmatched. The CDR3 is 16 residues long. Sequenced input: blood. The gene calls are TRBV4-1 and TRBJ2-5; 8 nucleotides agree with TRBD2. The receptor comes from a girl aged 2-9 years with cystic fibrosis. CDR3 loop: CASSQRGGLGKETQYF. CDR3 nucleotides: TGCGCCAGCAGCCAACGGGGGGGTCTGGGGAAGGAGACCCAGTACTTC.